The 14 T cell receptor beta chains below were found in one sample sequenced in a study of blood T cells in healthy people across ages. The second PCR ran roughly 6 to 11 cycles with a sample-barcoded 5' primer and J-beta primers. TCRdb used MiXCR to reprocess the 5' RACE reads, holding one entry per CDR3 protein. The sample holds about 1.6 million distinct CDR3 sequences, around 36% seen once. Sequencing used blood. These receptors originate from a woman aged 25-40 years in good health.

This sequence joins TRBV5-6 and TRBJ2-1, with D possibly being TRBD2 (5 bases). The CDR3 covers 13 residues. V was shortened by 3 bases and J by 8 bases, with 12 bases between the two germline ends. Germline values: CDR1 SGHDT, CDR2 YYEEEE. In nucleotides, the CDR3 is TGTGCCAGCAGCTCGATCAGGCGGGATGAGCAGTTCTTC. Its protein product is CASSSIRRDEQFF.

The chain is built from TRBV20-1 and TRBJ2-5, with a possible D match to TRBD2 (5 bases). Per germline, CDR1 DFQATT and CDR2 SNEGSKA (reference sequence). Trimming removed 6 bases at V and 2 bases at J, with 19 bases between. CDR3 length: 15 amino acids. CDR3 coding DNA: TGCAGTGCGGCCAATCCGGCGACTATACAAGAGACCCAGTACTTC. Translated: CSAANPATIQETQYF.

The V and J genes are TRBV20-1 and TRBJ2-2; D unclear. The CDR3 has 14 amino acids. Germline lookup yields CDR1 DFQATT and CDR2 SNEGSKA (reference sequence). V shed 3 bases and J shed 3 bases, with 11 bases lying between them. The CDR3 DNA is TGCAGTGCTAGTTCTGTCTTAGACACCGGGGAGCTGTTTTTT. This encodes CSASSVLDTGELFF.

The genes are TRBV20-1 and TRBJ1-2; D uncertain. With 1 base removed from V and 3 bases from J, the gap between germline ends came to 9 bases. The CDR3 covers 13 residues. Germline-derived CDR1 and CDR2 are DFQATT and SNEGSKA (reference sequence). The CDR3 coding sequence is TGCAGTGCTAGAGCCACGGTACACTATGGCTACACCTTC. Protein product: CSARATVHYGYTF.

Here the CDR3 reads CASSTHRESGYGYTF. The DNA for the CDR3 is TGTGCCAGCAGTACCCACAGGGAAAGTGGCTATGGCTACACCTTC. This chain connects TRBV28 to TRBJ1-2; D possibly corresponds to TRBD1 (6 bases). This CDR3 is built from 15 residues. CDR1 is MDHEN, CDR2 SYDVKM, per germline. Trimming removed 5 bases at V and 4 bases at J, with 17 bases between.

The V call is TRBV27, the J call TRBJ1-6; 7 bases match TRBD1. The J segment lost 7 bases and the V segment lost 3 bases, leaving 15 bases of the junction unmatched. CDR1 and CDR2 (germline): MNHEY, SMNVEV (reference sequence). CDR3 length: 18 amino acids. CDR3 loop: CASSFFTEGAYKNSPLHF. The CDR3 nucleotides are TGTGCCAGCAGTTTCTTCACGGAGGGGGCGTACAAAAATTCACCCCTCCACTTT.

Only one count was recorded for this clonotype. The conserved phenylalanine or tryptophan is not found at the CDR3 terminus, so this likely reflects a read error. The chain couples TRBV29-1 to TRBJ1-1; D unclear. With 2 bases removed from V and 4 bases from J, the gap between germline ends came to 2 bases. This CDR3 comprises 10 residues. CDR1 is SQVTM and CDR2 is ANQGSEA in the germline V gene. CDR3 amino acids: CSVESTEAFC. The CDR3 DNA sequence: TGCAGCGTTGAAAGCACTGAAGCTTTCTGT.

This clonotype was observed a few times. CDR3 coding DNA: TGTGCCAGCAGCCAAGGCTGGGGGGCGGCGAACACTGAAGCTTTCTTT. Translated, it gives CASSQGWGAANTEAFF. This rearrangement joins TRBV3-1 to TRBJ1-1; possible D gene TRBD1, 6 bases. The CDR3 runs 16 residues. Germline V lookup: CDR1 LGHDT, CDR2 YNNKEL (reference sequence). V lost 1 base and J lost 1, with 13 bases in between. Filled out from reference TRBV3-1 and TRBJ1-1, the complete variable domain reads DTAVSQTPKYLVTQMGNDKSIKCEQNLGHDTMYWYKQDSKKFLKIMFSYNNKELIINETVPNRFSPKSPDKAHLNLHINSLELGDSAVYFCASSQGWGAANTEAFFGQGTRLTVV.

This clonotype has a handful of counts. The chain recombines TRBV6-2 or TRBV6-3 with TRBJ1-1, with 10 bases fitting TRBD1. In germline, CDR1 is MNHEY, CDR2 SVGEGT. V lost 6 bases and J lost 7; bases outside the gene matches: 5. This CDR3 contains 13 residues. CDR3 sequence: CASSRDRGREAFF. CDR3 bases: TGTGCCAGCAGCCGTGACAGGGGGCGTGAAGCTTTCTTT.

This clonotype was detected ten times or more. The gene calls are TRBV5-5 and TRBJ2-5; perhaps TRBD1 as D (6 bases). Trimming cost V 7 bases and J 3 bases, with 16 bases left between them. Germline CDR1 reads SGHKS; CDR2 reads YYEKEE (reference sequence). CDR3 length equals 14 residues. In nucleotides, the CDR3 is TGTGCCAGCGGCCAAGCGGACAGTAAAGAGACCCAGTACTTC. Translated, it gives CASGQADSKETQYF.

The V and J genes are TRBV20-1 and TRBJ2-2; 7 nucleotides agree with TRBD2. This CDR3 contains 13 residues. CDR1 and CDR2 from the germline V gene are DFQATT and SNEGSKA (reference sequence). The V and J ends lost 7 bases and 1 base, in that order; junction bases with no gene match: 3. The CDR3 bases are TGCAGTGTAGAGCGGGAGAACACCGGGGAGCTGTTTTTT. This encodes CSVERENTGELFF.

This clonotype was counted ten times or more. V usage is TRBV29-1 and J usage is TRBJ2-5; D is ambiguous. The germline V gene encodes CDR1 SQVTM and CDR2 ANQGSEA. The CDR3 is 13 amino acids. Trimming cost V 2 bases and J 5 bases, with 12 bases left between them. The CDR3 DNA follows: TGCAGCGTTGAATGGGCCTCTGGGGAGACCCAGTACTTC. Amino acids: CSVEWASGETQYF.

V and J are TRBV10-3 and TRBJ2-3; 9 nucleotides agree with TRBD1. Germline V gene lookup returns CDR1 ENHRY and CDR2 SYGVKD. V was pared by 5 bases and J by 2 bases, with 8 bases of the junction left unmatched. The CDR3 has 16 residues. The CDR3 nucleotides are TGTGCCATCAGTTTGGGGACAGGGCTATTCACAGATACGCAGTATTTT. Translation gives CAISLGTGLFTDTQYF.

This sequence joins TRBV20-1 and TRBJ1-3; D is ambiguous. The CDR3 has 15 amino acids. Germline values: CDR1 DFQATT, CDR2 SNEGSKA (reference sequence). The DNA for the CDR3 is TGCATAGCTCTAAGACATACATGGCGAAGAAACACCATATATTTT. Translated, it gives CIALRHTWRRNTIYF.